This T cell receptor (beta chain) was found in a study of cytomegalovirus exposure and HLA in healthy donors (dated by TCRdb to between 2016 and 2019). Some background on the complete study: According to an earlier analysis of 587 of the donors, 150 million to 200 million T cells yielded over 100 million unique TCR beta sequences and around 280 Gb of sequence data. An early release covering roughly 640 HLA-typed donors comprised 250 to 350 gigabases of sequencing data and some 79 million unique TCR sequences. Of the approximately 400 genotyped donors, about 84% fell in the genetic ancestry cluster associated with self-reported Caucasian donors. The study aimed to test whether cataloging public T cell receptors could reveal signatures of past pathogen exposure. The T cell repertoires of under 700 subjects were profiled by immunosequencing and related to cytomegalovirus serostatus. Along with the roughly 670-subject first cohort, a separate validation cohort of around 110 different subjects was used. To predict cytomegalovirus infection status, the study combined high-throughput TCR immunosequencing, statistical association of individual TCRs with disease status, and machine learning. A later analysis re-analyzed previously published TCR beta repertoires from 650 to 800 donors and added high-resolution HLA genotyping to study TCR occurrence patterns. Rather than using new phenotypic data, the later analysis identified candidate immune exposures from TCR beta sequences and from how often those sequences occurred across donors. To decide whether each TCR beta V gene segment behaved as functional or pseudogenic, an earlier analysis of 587 of the donors relied on high-throughput TCR beta sequencing. Alongside the repertoire data, information on donor age, sex, ethnicity and CMV serostatus was compiled. A later genetic analysis used genome-wide SNP genotypes for about three fifths of the 666 donors, treating that subset as a discovery cohort. Every discovery cohort repertoire had been produced on one sequencing platform. HLA typing included class I and class II loci at four-digit resolution. Typing coverage differed by locus: A, B, C, DRB1 and DQB1 were typed in roughly 620-630 donors, DQA1 in 522, DPA1 in approximately 610, and DPB1 in around 440. Roughly 5 DR-DQ haplotypes were treated as single units for association and clustering because of strong linkage in the cohort. On average, over 200,000 unique TCR beta nucleotide sequences were sequenced per donor among 398 genotyped donors of the cohort, with about 19% of those sequences being non-productive. Points the paper makes about the study in general: Most TCR sequences were seen in very few donors, while some public TCRs were found in many individuals. A further reported finding was that TCR beta sequences accurately predicted the HLA-A and HLA-B alleles for most subjects in the first cohort. In an earlier analysis of approximately 590 of the donors, most TCR beta V segments appeared in productive rearrangements about 90% or about 30% of the time, broadly matching IMGT annotations. Immune exposure information for the cohort was limited to CMV serostatus. This cohort had only TCR beta chains sequenced, and the lack of alpha or paired-chain data limited which features could be detected. An association between a missense DCLRE1C variant and V-gene and J-gene trimming of TCR beta chains was found in a later genetic analysis and replicated in an independent cohort. A cluster of highly shared sequence variants was judged likely to represent a technical artifact of the sequencing pipeline. A later analysis found that most CMV-associated TCR beta chains appeared HLA-restricted, with HLA associations seemingly driven largely by CMV exposure. According to a later analysis, parvovirus B19, influenza, CMV and Epstein-Barr virus appeared linked to several top co-occurrence clusters. Because counts were too low, some 17 rarely observed V segments, including chromosome 9 orphons, were excluded from the earlier analysis of 587 of the donors. The authors suggested that the approach could potentially be generalized to other disease states and immunological phenotypes. Assigning TCR associations to individual alleles was difficult when HLA alleles, especially DR and DQ, strongly co-occurred. In a later genetic analysis, fewer N-insertions in productive TCRs were reported among donors in an Asian-associated ancestry cluster than the roughly 640-donor mean. Compared with equally common non-associated chains, HLA-associated TCR beta chains in a later analysis were more clonally expanded and had lower generation probabilities. In vitro tests confirmed that three of the cytomegalovirus-associated TCR beta chains recognize cytomegalovirus antigens. In a later analysis, 16,951 TCR beta sequences were associated with specific HLA alleles at a false discovery rate of 0.05. Some IMGT-functional V segments, including TRBV6-2 and TRBV6-3, could not be told apart with the 87-base-pair reads, so those segments were excluded. Because HLA typing was unavailable for some donors at each locus, only the typed subset was used in association tests. According to a later analysis, TCR association rates differed among HLA loci, with DRB1 alleles showing the most associated TCRs and HLA-C alleles showing the fewest. The classifier was reported to diagnose cytomegalovirus status with high specificity and sensitivity in both the original and validation cohorts. Roughly uniform sequencing depth across donors was assumed in presence/absence analyses, although this assumption may not hold. Correlated functional status among segregating V segments might reflect linkage disequilibrium, but an unknown experimental factor could not be ruled out. A total of 150 to 200 TCR beta chains were listed by the study as associated with cytomegalovirus.

A word on this clone: There is no known antigen for this receptor. No quality values exist for individual bases; no much larger clone is one base distant.

The cohort comprised some 700 healthy bone marrow donors. All cohort members were sampled while nominally healthy, although unrecorded immune exposures were likely present. The donor was CMV seronegative and was included in the group of a few hundred seronegative cohort members. Each donor provided a peripheral blood sample, and peripheral blood mononuclear cells were used for TCR beta sequencing. The Qiagen DNeasy Blood Extraction Kit was used to extract genomic DNA from the blood cell samples. From cysteine to phenylalanine, the CDR3 is 11 amino acids long. Only the CDR3 portion is preserved as DNA: 33 bases, with reading frame beginning at the first base. V is cut by 5 bases and J by 8 bases, and the space between the germline ends is 6 bases. The germline V gene specifies MDHEN as CDR1 and SYDVKM as CDR2. The library came from the immunoSEQ multiplex PCR assay. For the multiplex PCR, a mixture combining 60 forward primers for TCR Vbeta segments and 13 reverse primers for TCR Jbeta segments was used. The CDR3 region of rearranged TCR beta genes was amplified from genomic DNA with a multiplex PCR assay. On the Illumina HiSeq System, the amplified TCR beta libraries were sequenced as 87-base-pair reads. Concerning the study's data processing: A later analysis tallied some 79 million unique TCR beta chains across the approximately 670 repertoires, and some 10 million of those chains were shared by two or more donors. Raw reads were error-corrected and collapsed into unique sequences with a nearest-neighbor algorithm that merged closely related sequences to remove PCR and sequencing errors. CDR3 sequences were aligned to IMGT reference sequences to assign V, D and J gene segments. For a sequence to be retained, at least a six-nucleotide match to both a V gene segment and a J gene segment was required. A rearrangement was called productive if the CDR3 had no stop codons and remained in frame with V and J, and every other rearrangement was called non-productive. Following IMGT convention, CDR3 was defined as the stretch from the second conserved V-encoded cysteine to the conserved J-encoded phenylalanine. Sequences without an unambiguous match to a single V gene segment were excluded from the earlier analysis of 500 to 700 of the donors. An earlier analysis of roughly 590 of the donors called V segments functional above 56.7% productive rearrangements and segregating when the between-donor standard deviation exceeded 5%. A statistical classification framework was developed to diagnose cytomegalovirus status using the catalog of TCR beta chain sequences. V and J gene assignment, in a later analysis, came from comparing TCR nucleotide sequences with IMGT/GENE-DB human TR gene sequences. Using the TCRdist pipeline, a later analysis assigned CDR3 sequences along with most-parsimonious VDJ recombination scenarios. A later analysis defined each TCR beta chain by its CDR3 amino acid sequence plus V-gene family, and excluded reads lacking a unique V-gene family. To address suspected cross-contamination and a sequencing artifact, a later analysis removed some 620 highly shared, low-generation-probability nucleotide sequences. In a later analysis, a clonal expansion index for each public chain was calculated from normalized within-repertoire ranks of inferred template counts. Generation probabilities in a later analysis came from a VDJ recombination model fitted to out-of-frame rearrangements, and those results were checked against IGoR. Hypergeometric tests were used in a later analysis to score TCR-TCR, TCR-HLA and TCR-CMV co-occurrence, with a repertoire-size bias correction applied to the TCR pairs. A later analysis estimated false discovery rates by permuting HLA or CMV assignments 20 times. In a later analysis, co-occurring TCRs were grouped using DBSCAN, with TCRdist sequence similarity added in when clustering inside HLA-allele-positive subsets. Co-occurrence clustering excluded repertoires with fewer than 30,000 or more than 120,000 public chains, plus five with anomalous nucleotide sharing. TCRdb's version of the immuneACCESS table is confined to in-frame rearrangements and falls short of the full clone set. An unresolved V gene accounts for under half of the shortfall where checked; the remainder is of unknown origin. V, J and clone size are those of that table, while D and trimming were read from the DNA. The sample has about 110,000 clones on record, roughly 73% of them singletons. Clones ranked in the top ten supply nearly 0.9% of the sample.

The TCR was taken from a woman aged 25-40 years in good health and CMV-seronegative. Sequenced input: PBMCs. This chain is built from TRBV28 and TRBJ1-4, with a tentative D gene TRBD1 over 5 matching bases. CDR3 protein: CASSPGEKLFF. The sequenced DNA is TGTGCCAGCAGTCCAGGGGAAAAACTGTTTTTT. Extended through the reference TRBV28 and TRBJ1-4 proteins, this CDR3 yields the full variable domain: DVKVTQSSRYLVKRTGEKVFLECVQDMDHENMFWYRQDPGLGLRLIYFSYDVKMKEKGDIPEGYSVSREKKERFSLILESASTNQTSMYLCASSPGEKLFFGSGTQLSVL.